The 8 T cell receptor beta chains below were found in one sample sequenced in a study of cytomegalovirus exposure and HLA in healthy donors. The primer mix had 60 Vbeta and 13 Jbeta primers. Only in-frame clones appear in the TCRdb table, and some are missing; sequencing was by immunoSEQ multiplex PCR. The sample contains 250,000 to 350,000 clones, 70% to 90% of which appear only once. The source material was PBMCs. Receptor source: a man aged 40-49 years in good health and CMV-seropositive.

The rearrangement joins TRBV5-1 to TRBJ2-5; 7 bases fit TRBD1. The DNA end is a closer match to TRBJ2-7, so the J assignment may be wrong. This CDR3 comprises 13 residues. In germline, CDR1 is SGHRS, CDR2 YFSETQ. The CDR3 DNA reads TGCGCCAGCAGCGGGACAGTCTCCTACGAGCAGTACTTC. Translation gives CASSGTVSYEQYF.

This clone was counted only a few times. DNA of the CDR3: TGTGCCAGCAGTGATGGGACAGGGGACGAGACCCAGTACTTC. Translation: CASSDGTGDETQYF. The chain has TRBV2 and TRBJ2-5; the match to TRBD1 covers 10 bases. CDR1 is SNHLY, CDR2 FYNNEI, per germline. The V and J ends lost 3 bases and 5 bases, in that order; junction bases with no gene match: 3. This CDR3 has 14 amino acids.

The chain employs TRBV19 and TRBJ2-7, with TRBD1 matching 9 bases. V shed 0 bases and J 2 bases; nucleotides not matched to a gene: 2. Germline V gene sequence: CDR1 LNHDA, CDR2 SQIVND (reference sequence). The CDR3 is made up of 15 amino acids. CDR3 DNA: TGTGCCAGTAGTATAGATGGGACAGGGACCTACGAGCAGTACTTC. Its protein is CASSIDGTGTYEQYF.

The chain recombines TRBV21-1 with TRBJ2-4; no check of the table's D call, TRBD1, against the DNA was made. TRBV21-1 is labeled a pseudogene. The CDR3 has 14 amino acids. The CDR3 loop reads CASSLQGTKNIQYF. As DNA, the CDR3 is TGTGCCAGCAGCCTTCAGGGGACCAAAAACATTCAGTACTTC.

V gene TRBV2 combines with J gene TRBJ2-1, with D possibly TRBD2 on 6 matching bases. Looked up from germline, CDR1 is SNHLY and CDR2 is FYNNEI. CDR3 length: 14 residues. With 6 bases removed from V and 8 bases from J, the gap between germline ends came to 17 bases. The DNA of the CDR3 is TGTGCCAGCAGAAGGGGACTGATGGATCATGAGCAGTTCTTC. This gives the protein CASRRGLMDHEQFF.

This clone appeared once. The chain carries TRBV5-1 and TRBJ2-7, with TRBD2 as a possible D gene (6 bases). V shed 3 bases and J shed 5 bases, with 15 bases lying between them. Germline lookup yields CDR1 SGHRS and CDR2 YFSETQ. The CDR3 is 14 residues long. The CDR3 region has the DNA TGCGCCAGCAGCTCTATAGCGGCGAGCGACGAGCAGTACTTC. Protein sequence: CASSSIAASDEQYF.

V gene TRBV4-3 combines with J gene TRBJ1-6, with 7 bases aligning to TRBD1. With 0 bases clipped from V and 5 bases from J, the junction kept 4 bases outside the gene matches. The CDR3 spans 16 residues. Germline CDR1 LGHNA, CDR2 YSLEER. The CDR3 bases are TGCGCCAGCAGCCAAGATCGGGGACAGAATAATTCACCCCTCCACTTT. It codes for CASSQDRGQNNSPLHF.

V is TRBV6-5 and J is TRBJ1-5, with D tentatively TRBD1 (6 bases). The CDR3 extends over 14 amino acids. Trimming cost V 8 bases and J 4 bases, with 15 bases left between them. Germline-derived CDR1 and CDR2 are MNHEY and SVGAGI. The CDR3 region is CASLTDRRNQPQHF. CDR3 nucleotides: TGTGCCAGCCTTACAGACAGGAGAAATCAGCCCCAGCATTTT.